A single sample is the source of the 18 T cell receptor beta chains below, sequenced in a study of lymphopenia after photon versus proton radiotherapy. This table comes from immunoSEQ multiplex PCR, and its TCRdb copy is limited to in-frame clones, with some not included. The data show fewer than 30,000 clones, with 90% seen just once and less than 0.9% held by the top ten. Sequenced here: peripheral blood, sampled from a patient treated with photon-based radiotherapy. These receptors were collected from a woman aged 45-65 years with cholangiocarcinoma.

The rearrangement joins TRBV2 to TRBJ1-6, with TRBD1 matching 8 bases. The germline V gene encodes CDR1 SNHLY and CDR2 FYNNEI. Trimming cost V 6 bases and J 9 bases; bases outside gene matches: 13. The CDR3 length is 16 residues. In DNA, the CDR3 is TGTGCCAGCAGGGCCCCCGGACAGGGTAGGGGTTCACCCCTCCACTTT. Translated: CASRAPGQGRGSPLHF.

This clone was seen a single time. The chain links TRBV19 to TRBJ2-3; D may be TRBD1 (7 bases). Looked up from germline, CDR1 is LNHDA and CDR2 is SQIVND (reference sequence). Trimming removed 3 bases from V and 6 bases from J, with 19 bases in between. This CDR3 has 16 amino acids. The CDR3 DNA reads TGTGCCAGTAGTATGAGGGCCAGGGGGGCCGGGGATACGCAGTATTTT. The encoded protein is CASSMRARGAGDTQYF.

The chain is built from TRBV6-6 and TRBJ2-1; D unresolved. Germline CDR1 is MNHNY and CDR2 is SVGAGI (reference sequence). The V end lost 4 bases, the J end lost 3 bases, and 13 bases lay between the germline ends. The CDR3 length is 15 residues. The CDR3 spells CASSFTVGNYNEQFF. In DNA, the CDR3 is TGTGCCAGCAGTTTCACAGTGGGAAACTACAATGAGCAGTTCTTC.

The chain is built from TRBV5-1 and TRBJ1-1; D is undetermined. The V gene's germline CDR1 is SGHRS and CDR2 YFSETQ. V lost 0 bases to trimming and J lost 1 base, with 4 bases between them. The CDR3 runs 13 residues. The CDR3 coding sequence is TGCGCCAGCAGCTTGGAGTCGAACACTGAAGCTTTCTTT. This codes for CASSLESNTEAFF.

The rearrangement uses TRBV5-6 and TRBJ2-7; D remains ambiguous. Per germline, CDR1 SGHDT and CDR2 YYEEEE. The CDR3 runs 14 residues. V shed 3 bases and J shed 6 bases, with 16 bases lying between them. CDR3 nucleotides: TGTGCCAGCAGCTACCCACTCAGGTCGAGCGAGCAGTACTTC. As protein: CASSYPLRSSEQYF.

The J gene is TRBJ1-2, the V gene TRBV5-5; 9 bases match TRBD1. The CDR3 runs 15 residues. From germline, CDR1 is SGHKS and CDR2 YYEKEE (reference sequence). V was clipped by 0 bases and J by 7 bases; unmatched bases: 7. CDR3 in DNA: TGTGCCAGCAGCTTGGGTGTGGGACAGGGTTTTGGCTACACCTTC. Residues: CASSLGVGQGFGYTF.

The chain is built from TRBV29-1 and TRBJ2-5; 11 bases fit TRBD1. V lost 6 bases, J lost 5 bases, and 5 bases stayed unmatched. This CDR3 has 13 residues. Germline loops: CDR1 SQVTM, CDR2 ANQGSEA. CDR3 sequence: CSVGGTGGETQYF. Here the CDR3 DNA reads TGCAGCGTGGGCGGGACAGGGGGGGAGACCCAGTACTTC.

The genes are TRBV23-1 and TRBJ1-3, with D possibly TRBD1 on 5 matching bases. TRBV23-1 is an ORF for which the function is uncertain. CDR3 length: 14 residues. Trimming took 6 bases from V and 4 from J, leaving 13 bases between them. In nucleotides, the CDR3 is TGCGCCAGCAGCGGGGCCGTTCCCGGAAACACCATATATTTT. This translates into CASSGAVPGNTIYF.

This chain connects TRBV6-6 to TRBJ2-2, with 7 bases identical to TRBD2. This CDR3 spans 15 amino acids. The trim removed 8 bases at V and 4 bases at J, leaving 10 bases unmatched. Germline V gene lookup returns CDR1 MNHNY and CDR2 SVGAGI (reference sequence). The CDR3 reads CASSRGEGGTGELFF. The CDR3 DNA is TGTGCCAGCTCCCGTGGGGAGGGCGGCACCGGGGAGCTGTTTTTT.

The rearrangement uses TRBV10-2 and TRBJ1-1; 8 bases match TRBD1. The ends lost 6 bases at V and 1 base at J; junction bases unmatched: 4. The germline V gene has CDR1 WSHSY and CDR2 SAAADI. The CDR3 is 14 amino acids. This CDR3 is CASSGQGQNTEAFF. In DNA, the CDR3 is TGCGCCAGCAGCGGACAGGGTCAGAACACTGAAGCTTTCTTT.

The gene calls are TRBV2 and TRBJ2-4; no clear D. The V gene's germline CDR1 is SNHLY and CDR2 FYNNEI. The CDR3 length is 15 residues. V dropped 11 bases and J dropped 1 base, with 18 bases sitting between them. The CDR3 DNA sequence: TGTGCCTGGGCCGTCCATCAGGAGGCCAAAAACATTCAGTACTTC. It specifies CAWAVHQEAKNIQYF.

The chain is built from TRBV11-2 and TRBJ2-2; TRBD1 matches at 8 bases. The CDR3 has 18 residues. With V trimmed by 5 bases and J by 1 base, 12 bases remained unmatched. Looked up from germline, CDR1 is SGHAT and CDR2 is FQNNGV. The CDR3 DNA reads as TGTGCCAGCAGCCTCGGGACAGGCTCCGCCGGGAACACCGGGGAGCTGTTTTTT. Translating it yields CASSLGTGSAGNTGELFF.

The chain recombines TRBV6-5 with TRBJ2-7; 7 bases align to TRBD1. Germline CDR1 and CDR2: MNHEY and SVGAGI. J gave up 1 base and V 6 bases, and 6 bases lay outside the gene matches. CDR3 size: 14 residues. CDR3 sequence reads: CASSWTGDSYEQYF. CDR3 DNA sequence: TGTGCCAGCAGCTGGACAGGAGATTCCTACGAGCAGTACTTC.

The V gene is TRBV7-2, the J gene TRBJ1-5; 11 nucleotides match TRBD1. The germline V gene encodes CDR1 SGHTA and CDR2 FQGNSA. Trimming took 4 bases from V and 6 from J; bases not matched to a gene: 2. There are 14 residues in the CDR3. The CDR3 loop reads CASSSGTGGQPQHF. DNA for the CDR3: TGTGCCAGCAGCTCCGGGACAGGGGGTCAGCCCCAGCATTTT.

CDR3 nucleotide sequence: TGTGCCAGCAGCGTGGGACAGGCCAACTATGGCTACACCTTC. This translates into CASSVGQANYGYTF. This chain connects TRBV7-9 to TRBJ1-2; 8 bases are a match to TRBD1. V shed 5 bases, J shed 2 bases, and the junction held 4 bases outside the gene matches. Germline loops: CDR1 SEHNR, CDR2 FQNEAQ (reference sequence). CDR3 length: 14 residues.

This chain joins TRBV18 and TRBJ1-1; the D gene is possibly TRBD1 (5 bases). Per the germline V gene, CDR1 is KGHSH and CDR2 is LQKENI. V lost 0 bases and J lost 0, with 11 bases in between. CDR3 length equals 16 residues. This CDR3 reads CASSPPGTPMNTEAFF. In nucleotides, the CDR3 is TGTGCCAGCTCACCACCGGGGACCCCCATGAACACTGAAGCTTTCTTT.

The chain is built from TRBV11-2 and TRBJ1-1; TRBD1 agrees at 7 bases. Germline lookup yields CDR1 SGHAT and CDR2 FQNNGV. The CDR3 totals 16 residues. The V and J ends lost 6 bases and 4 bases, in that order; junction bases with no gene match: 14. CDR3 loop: CASRFTRGPTSTEAFF. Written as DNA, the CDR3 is TGTGCCAGCAGATTCACAAGGGGGCCCACGAGCACTGAAGCTTTCTTT.

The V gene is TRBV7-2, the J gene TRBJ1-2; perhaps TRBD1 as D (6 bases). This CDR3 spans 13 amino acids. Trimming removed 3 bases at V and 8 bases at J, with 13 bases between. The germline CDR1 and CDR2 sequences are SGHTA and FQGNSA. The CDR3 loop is CASSFPQGSGYTF. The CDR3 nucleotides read TGTGCCAGCAGCTTTCCCCAGGGGAGCGGCTACACCTTC.